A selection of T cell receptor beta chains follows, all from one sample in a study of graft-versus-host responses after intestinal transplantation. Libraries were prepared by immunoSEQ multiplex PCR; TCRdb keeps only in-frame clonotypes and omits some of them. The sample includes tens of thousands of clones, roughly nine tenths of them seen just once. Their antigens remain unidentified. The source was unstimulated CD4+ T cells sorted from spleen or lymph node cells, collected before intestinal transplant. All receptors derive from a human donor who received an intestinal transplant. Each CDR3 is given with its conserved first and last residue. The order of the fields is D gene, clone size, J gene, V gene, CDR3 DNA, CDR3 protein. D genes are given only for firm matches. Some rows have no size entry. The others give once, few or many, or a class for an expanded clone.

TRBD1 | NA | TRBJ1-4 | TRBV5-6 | TGTGCCAGCAGCAATCCCGGGACAGTCAATGAAAAACTGTTTTTT | CASSNPGTVNEKLFF
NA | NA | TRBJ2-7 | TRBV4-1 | TGCGCCAGCAGCCCATCGGCCGGGTCCCAATACTACGAGCAGTACTTC | CASSPSAGSQYYEQYF
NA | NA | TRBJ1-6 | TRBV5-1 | TGCGCCAGCAGCTTGTTCGCCCTAAATTCACCCCTCCACTTT | CASSLFALNSPLHF
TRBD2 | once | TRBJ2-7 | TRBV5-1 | TGCGCCAGCAGCTCCCCTCAGACTAGCGGGGGATTGACCTACGAGCAGTACTTC | CASSSPQTSGGLTYEQYF
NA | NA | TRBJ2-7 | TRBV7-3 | TGTGCCAGCAGCTTAACCCGAGGGGGGGCCTACGAGCAGTACTTC | CASSLTRGGAYEQYF
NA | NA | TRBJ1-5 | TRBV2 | TGTGCCAGCAGTGAAAGCCTCGGGGGTGTGATCGATCAGCCCCAGCATTTT | CASSESLGGVIDQPQHF
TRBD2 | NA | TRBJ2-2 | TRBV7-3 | TGTGCCAGCAGCCTCGGACTAGCGGGGGGGCTAGTCGGGGAGCTGTTTTTT | CASSLGLAGGLVGELFF
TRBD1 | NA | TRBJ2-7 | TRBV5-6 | TGTGCCAGCAGGCCCCGGGACAGAGGCTACGAGCAGTACTTC | CASRPRDRGYEQYF
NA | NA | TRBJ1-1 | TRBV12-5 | TGTGCTAGTGGTCCCCCCCACGGGCGGGCGAGGGACACTGAAGCTTTCTTT | CASGPPHGRARDTEAFF
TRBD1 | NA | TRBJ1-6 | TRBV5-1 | TGCGCCAGCAGCTTGGCTTCGGGACAGGGTAGTTCACCCCTCCACTTT | CASSLASGQGSSPLHF
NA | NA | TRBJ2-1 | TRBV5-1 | TGCGCCAGCACCCAGGGACATGTCTCAAATGAGCAGTTCTTC | CASTQGHVSNEQFF
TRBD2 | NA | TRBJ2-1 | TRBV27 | TGTGCCAGCAGTGACCCGGGGGGGCCAATTCGGCAGTTCTTC | CASSDPGGPIRQFF
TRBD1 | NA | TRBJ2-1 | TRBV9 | TGTGCCAGCAGCTCACCCGGACCGACAGGGGACGGGATTGTTGCTCTCCAGCAGTTCTTC | CASSSPGPTGDGIVALQQFF
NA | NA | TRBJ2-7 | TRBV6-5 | TGTGCCAGCAGTTACGCGACGGGACTGATTTACGAGCAGTACTTC | CASSYATGLIYEQYF
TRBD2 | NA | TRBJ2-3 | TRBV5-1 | TGCGCCAGCAGCTCGAGACTAGCGGGGCCAGGCACAGATACGCAGTATTTT | CASSSRLAGPGTDTQYF
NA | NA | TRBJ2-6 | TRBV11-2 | TGTGCCAGCAGCGCTAGAGGGGCCAACGTCCTGACTTTC | CASSARGANVLTF
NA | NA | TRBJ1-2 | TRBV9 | TGTGCCAGCAGCGTAGACGGGAGTGGCGGCTACACCTTC | CASSVDGSGGYTF
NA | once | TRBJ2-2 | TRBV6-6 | TGTGCCAGCAGGGATCGGGGTGCGAACACCGGGGAGCTGTTTTTT | CASRDRGANTGELFF
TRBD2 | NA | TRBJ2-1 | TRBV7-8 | TGTGCCAGCAGCCCGCGGACTAGCCCGACCCTATACAATGAGCAGTTCTTC | CASSPRTSPTLYNEQFF
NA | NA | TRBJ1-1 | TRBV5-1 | TGCGCCAGCAGCACCGAGGGCTACACTGAAGCTTTCTTT | CASSTEGYTEAFF
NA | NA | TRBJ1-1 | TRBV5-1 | TGCGCCAGCAGCTGGGAGGGGATGGGGAACACTGAAGCTTTCTTT | CASSWEGMGNTEAFF
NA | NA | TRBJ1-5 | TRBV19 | TGTGCCAGTAGTATTCGGGTAAATCAGCCCCAGCATTTT | CASSIRVNQPQHF
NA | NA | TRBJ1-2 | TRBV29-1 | TGCAGCGTTGAGGCAGAAGCTAACTATGGCTACACCTTC | CSVEAEANYGYTF
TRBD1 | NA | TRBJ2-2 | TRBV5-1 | TGCGCCAGCAGCTCGGCAGGGGGCGGCACCGGGGAGCTGTTTTTT | CASSSAGGGTGELFF
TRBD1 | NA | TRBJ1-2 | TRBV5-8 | TGTGCCAGCAGCTTGGCGGACAGGGGCTATGGCTACACCTTC | CASSLADRGYGYTF
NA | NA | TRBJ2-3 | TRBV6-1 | TGTGCCAGCAGTGAAAACCTTCGGGGGACAGATACGCAGTATTTT | CASSENLRGTDTQYF
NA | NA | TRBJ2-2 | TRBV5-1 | TGCGCCAGCAGCTTGATCCCTTCCGGGGAGCTGTTTTTT | CASSLIPSGELFF
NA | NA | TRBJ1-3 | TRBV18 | TGTGCCAGCTCACCACTTCCGACAGGCCCGACGTCTGGAAACACCATATATTTT | CASSPLPTGPTSGNTIYF
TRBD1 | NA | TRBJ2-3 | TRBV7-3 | TGTGCCAGCAGCCTCGCCGGGACAGAAACAGATACGCAGTATTTT | CASSLAGTETDTQYF
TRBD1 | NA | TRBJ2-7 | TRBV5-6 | TGTGCCAGCAGCTTTCCGGGACAGCCACGCTACGAGCAGTACTTC | CASSFPGQPRYEQYF
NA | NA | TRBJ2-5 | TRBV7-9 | TGTGCCAGCAGCGCCCGTAGGGAGAAAGAGACCCAGTACTTC | CASSARREKETQYF
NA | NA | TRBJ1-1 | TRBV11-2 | TGTGCCAGCAGCTTAGGATACAAGAACACTGAAGCTTTCTTT | CASSLGYKNTEAFF
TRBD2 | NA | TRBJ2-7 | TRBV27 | TGTGCCAGCAGTCCCCACCCCCTCCTCGCGGGGGGGGGATACGAGCAGTACTTC | CASSPHPLLAGGGYEQYF
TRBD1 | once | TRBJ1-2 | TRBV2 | TGTGCCAGCAGAGGGGACAGTAACTATGGCTACACCTTC | CASRGDSNYGYTF